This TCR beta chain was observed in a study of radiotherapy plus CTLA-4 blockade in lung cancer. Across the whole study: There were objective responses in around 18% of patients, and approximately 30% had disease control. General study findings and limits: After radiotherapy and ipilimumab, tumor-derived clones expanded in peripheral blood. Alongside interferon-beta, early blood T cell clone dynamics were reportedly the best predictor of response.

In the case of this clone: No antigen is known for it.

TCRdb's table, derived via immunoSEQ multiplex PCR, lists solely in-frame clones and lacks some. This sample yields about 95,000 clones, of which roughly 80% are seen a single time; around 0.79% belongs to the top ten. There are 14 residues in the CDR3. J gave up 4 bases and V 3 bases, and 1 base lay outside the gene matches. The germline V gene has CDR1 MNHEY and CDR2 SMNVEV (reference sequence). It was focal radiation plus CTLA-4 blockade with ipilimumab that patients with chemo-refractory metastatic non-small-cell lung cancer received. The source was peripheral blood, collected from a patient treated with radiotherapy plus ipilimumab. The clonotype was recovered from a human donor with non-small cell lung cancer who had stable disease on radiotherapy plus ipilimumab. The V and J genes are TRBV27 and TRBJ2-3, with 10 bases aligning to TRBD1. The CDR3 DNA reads TGTGCCAGCAGTTTCGGGACAGGGGCAGATACGCAGTATTTT. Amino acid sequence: CASSFGTGADTQYF.